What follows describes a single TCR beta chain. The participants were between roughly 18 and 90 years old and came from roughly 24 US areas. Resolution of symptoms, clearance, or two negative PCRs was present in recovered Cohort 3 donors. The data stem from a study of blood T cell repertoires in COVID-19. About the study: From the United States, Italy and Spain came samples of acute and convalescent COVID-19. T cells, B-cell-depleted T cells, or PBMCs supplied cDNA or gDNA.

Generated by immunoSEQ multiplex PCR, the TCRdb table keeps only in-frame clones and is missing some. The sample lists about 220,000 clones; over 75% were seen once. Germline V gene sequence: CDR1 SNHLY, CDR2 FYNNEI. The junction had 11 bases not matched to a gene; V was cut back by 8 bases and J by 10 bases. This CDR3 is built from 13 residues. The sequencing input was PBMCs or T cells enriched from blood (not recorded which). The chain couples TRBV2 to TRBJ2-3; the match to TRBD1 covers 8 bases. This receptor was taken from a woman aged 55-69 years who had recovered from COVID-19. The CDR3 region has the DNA TGTGCCAGCTTGGCGGCAGGGGGCTATGCGCAGTATTTT. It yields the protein CASLAAGGYAQYF.